The entry below gives a single T cell receptor (beta chain) sequence along with its context. Its antigen is as yet unknown. Every subset had its genomic DNA shared out evenly among several immunoSEQ plates. Only in-frame clones appear in the TCRdb table, and some are missing; sequencing was by immunoSEQ multiplex PCR. The profile shows some 2.4 million clones, 90% to 95% of them singletons. The source of the sample is a study of shared clonotypes between healthy human individuals. Broader study findings: Sharing of clonotypes among donors was expected to vary with sequencing depth. Around 5% was the fraction of naive CD4 clonotypes found shared across a few donors.

The junction had 5 bases not matched to a gene; V was cut back by 4 bases and J by 1 base. The CDR3 totals 15 residues. Germline V CDR1 and CDR2: SGHNT, YYREEE (reference sequence). Sequencing was performed on naive CD4+ T cells from PBMCs. Subset meaning: CD45RA+ positively selected. This clonotype was obtained from a man aged 18 to 30 in good health. Some clones in this sample may be carry-over from other donors' samples. V is TRBV5-4 and J is TRBJ1-1, with 9 bases matching TRBD1. The CDR3 here is CASSTVTGGNTEAFF. Here the CDR3 DNA reads TGTGCCAGCAGCACCGTGACAGGGGGGAACACTGAAGCTTTCTTT.